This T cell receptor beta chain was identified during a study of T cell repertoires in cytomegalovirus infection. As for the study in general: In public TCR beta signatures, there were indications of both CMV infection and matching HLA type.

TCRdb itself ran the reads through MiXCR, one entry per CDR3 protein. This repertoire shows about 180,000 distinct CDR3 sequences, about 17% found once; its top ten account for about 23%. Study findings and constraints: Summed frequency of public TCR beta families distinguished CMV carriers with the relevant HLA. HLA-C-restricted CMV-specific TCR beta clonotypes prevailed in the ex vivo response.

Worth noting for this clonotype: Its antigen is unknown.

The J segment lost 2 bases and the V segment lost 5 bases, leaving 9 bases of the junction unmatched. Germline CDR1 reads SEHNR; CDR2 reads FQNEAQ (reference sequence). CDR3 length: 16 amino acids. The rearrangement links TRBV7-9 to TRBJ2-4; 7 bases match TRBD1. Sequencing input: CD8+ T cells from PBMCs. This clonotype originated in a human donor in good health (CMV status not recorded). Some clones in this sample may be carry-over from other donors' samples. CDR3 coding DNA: TGTGCCAGCAGCGCAGACAGGGAGCTGACCAAAAACATTCAGTACTTC. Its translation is CASSADRELTKNIQYF. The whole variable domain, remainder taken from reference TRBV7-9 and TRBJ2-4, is DTGVSQNPRHKITKRGQNVTFRCDPISEHNRLYWYRQTLGQGPEFLTYFQNEAQLEKSRLLSDRFSAERPKGSFSTLEIQRTEQGDSAMYLCASSADRELTKNIQYFGAGTRLSVL.